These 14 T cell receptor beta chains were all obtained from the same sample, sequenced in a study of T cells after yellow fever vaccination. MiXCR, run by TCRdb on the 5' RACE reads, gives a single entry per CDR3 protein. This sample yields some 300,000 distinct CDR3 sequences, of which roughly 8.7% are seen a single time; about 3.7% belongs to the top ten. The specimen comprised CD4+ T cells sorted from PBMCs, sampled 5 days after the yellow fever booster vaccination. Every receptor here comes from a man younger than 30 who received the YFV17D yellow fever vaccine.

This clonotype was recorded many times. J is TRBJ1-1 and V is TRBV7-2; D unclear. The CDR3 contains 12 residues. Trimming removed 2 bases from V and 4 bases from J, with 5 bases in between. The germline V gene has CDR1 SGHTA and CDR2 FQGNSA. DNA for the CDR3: TGTGCCAGCAGCTTATATGGCACTGAAGCTTTCTTT. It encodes CASSLYGTEAFF.

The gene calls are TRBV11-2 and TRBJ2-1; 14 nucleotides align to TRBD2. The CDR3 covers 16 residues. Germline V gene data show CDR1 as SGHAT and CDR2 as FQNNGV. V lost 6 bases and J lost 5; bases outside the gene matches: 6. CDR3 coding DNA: TGTGCCAGCAGACGACTAGCGGGGGGGCCGGACAATGAGCAGTTCTTC. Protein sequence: CASRRLAGGPDNEQFF.

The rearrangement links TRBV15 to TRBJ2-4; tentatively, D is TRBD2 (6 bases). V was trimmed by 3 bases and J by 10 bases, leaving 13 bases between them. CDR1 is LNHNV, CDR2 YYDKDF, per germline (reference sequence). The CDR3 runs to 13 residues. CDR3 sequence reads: CATSRGGGDIQYF. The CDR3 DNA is TGTGCCACCAGCAGGGGGGGTGGAGATATTCAGTACTTC.

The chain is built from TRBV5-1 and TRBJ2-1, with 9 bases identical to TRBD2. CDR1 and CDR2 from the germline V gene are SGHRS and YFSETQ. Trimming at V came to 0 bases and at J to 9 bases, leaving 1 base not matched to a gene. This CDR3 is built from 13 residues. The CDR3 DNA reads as TGCGCCAGCAGCTTGGGGCGGGGGGGTGAGCAGTTCTTC. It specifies CASSLGRGGEQFF.

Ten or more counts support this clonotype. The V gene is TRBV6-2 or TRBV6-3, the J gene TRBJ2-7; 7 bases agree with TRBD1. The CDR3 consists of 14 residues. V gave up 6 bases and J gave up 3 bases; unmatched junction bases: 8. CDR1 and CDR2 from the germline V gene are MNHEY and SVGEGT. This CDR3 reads CASSHPRDSYEQYF. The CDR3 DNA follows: TGTGCCAGCAGCCACCCACGGGACAGCTACGAGCAGTACTTC.

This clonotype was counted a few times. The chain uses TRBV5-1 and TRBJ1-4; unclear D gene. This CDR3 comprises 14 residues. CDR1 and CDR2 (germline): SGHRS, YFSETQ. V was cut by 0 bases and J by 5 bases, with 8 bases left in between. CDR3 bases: TGCGCCAGCAGCTTGGGGCCGACCAATGAAAAACTGTTTTTT. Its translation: CASSLGPTNEKLFF.

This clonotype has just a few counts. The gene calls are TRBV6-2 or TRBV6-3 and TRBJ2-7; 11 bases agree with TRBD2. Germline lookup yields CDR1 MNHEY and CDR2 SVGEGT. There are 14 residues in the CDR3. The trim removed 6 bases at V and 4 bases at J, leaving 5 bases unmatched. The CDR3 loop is CASRKRTSGYEQYF. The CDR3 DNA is TGTGCCAGCAGAAAAAGGACTAGCGGGTACGAGCAGTACTTC.

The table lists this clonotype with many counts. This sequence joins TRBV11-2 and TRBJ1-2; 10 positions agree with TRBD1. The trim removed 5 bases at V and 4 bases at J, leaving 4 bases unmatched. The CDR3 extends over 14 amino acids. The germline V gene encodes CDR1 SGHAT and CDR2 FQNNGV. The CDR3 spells CASSPWTGGYGYTF. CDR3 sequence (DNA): TGTGCCAGCAGCCCTTGGACAGGGGGCTATGGCTACACCTTC.

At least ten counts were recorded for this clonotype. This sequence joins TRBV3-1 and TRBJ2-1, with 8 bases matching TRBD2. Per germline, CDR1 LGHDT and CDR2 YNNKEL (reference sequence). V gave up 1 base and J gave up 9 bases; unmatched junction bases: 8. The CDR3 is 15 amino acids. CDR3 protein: CASSQGVGGAAEQFF. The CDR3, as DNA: TGTGCCAGCAGCCAAGGGGTCGGGGGGGCCGCTGAGCAGTTCTTC.

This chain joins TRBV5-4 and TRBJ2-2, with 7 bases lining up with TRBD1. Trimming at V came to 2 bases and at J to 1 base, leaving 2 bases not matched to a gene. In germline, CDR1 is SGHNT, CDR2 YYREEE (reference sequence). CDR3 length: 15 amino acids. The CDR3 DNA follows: TGTGCCAGCAGCTTACAGGGGATGAACACCGGGGAGCTGTTTTTT. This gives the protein CASSLQGMNTGELFF.

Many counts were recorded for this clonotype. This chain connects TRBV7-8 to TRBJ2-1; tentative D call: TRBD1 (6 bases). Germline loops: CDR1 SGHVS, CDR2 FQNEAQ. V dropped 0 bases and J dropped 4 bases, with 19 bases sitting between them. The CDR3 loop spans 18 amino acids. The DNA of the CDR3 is TGTGCCAGCAGCTTAGCAGTCCGGCAGGGGCGGGCGTACAATGAGCAGTTCTTC. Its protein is CASSLAVRQGRAYNEQFF.

CDR3 nucleotides: TGTGCCAGCAGCCATGGTCGGTTACAAGAGACCCAGTACTTC. Translating it yields CASSHGRLQETQYF. The chain uses TRBV4-2 and TRBJ2-5; no definite D call. Germline V CDR1 and CDR2: LGHNA, YNFKEQ. The CDR3 runs to 14 residues. Trimming pared 3 bases from V and 2 bases from J, leaving 10 bases between.

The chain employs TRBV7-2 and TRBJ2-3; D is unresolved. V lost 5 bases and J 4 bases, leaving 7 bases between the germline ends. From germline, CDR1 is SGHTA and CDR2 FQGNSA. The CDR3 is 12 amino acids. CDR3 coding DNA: TGTGCCAGCAGCCCGAAAGCAGATACGCAGTATTTT. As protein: CASSPKADTQYF.

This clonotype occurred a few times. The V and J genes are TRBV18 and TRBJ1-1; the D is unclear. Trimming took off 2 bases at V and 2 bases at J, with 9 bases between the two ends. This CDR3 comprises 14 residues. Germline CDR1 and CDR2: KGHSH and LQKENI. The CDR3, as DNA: TGTGCCAGCTCACCAGGGGTCCCAAACACTGAAGCTTTCTTT. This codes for CASSPGVPNTEAFF.